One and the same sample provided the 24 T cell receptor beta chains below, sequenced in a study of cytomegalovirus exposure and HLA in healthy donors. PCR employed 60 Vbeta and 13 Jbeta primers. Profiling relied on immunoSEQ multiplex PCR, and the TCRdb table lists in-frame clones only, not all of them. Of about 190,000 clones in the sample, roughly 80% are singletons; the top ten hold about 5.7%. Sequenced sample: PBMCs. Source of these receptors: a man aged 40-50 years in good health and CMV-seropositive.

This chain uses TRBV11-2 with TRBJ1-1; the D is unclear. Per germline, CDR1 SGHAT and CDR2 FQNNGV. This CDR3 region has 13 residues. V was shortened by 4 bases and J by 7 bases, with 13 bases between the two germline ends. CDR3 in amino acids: CASSSTQVGEAFF. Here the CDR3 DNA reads TGTGCCAGCAGCTCCACTCAGGTTGGTGAAGCTTTCTTT.

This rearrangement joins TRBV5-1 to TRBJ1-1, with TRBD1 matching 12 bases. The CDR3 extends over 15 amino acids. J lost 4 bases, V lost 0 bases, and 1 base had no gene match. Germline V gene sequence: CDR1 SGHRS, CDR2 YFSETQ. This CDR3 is CASSLGGQGATEAFF. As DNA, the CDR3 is TGCGCCAGCAGCTTGGGGGGACAGGGGGCCACTGAAGCTTTCTTT.

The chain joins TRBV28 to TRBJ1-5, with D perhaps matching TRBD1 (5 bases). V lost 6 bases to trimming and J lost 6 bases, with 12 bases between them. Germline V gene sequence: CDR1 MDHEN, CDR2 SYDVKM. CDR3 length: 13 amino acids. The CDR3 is CASRRPGVQPQHF. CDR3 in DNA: TGTGCCAGCAGGCGGCCGGGGGTTCAGCCCCAGCATTTT.

In nucleotides, the CDR3 is TGTGCCAGCAGCTTGGTAGGGGGCGAAGAGACCCAGTACTTC. Protein product: CASSLVGGEETQYF. The J gene is TRBJ2-5, the V gene TRBV7-3; TRBD1 matches at 7 bases. V was pared by 3 bases and J by 3 bases, with 4 bases of the junction left unmatched. The CDR3 is made up of 14 amino acids. CDR1 and CDR2 from the germline V gene are SGHTA and FQGTGA.

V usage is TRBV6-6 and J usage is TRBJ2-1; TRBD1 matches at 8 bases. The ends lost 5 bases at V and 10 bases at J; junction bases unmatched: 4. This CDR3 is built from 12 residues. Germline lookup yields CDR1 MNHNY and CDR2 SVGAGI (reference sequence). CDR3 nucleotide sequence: TGTGCCAGCAGTCAGACAGGGGACGAGCAGTTCTTC. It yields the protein CASSQTGDEQFF.

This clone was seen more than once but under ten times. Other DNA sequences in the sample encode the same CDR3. The CDR3 sequence: CASSIGQGSSYEQYF. The CDR3 DNA sequence: TGTGCCAGTAGTATCGGGCAGGGGAGCTCCTACGAGCAGTACTTC. The rearrangement uses TRBV19 and TRBJ2-7, with D possibly matching TRBD1 (6 bases). Trimming left V 3 bases short and J 0 bases short, with 12 bases between. The germline gives CDR1 LNHDA, CDR2 SQIVND (reference sequence). This CDR3 spans 15 amino acids. The full variable domain, rest sourced from reference TRBV19 and TRBJ2-7, is DGGITQSPKYLFRKEGQNVTLSCEQNLNHDAMYWYRQDPGQGLRLIYYSQIVNDFQKGDIAEGYSVSREKKESFPLTVTSAQKNPTAFYLCASSIGQGSSYEQYFGPGTRLTVT.

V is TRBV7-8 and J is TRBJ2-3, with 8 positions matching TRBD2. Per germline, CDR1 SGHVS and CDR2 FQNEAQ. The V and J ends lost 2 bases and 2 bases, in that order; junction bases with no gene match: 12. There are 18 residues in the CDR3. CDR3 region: CASSLRGGGGLLTDTQYF. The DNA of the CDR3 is TGTGCCAGCAGCTTAAGGGGGGGCGGGGGGCTCCTCACAGATACGCAGTATTTT.

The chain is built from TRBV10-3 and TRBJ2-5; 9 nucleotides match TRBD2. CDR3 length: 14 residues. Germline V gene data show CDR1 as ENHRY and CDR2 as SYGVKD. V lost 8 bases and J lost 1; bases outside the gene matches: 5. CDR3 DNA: TGTGCCATCGGGAGCGGGGGGCCCCAAGAGACCCAGTACTTC. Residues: CAIGSGGPQETQYF.

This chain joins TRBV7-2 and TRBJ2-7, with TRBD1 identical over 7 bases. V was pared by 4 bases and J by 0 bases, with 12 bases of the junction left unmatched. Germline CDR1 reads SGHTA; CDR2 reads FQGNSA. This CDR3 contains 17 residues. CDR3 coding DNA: TGTGCCAGCAGCTCTCTTCCGACAGGGCCACTCTCCTACGAGCAGTACTTC. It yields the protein CASSSLPTGPLSYEQYF.

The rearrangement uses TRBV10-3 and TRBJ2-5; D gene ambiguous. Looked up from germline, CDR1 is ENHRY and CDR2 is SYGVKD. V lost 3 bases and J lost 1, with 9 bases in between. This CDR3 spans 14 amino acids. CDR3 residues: CAISEPTIQETQYF. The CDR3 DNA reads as TGTGCCATCAGTGAACCAACTATCCAAGAGACCCAGTACTTC.

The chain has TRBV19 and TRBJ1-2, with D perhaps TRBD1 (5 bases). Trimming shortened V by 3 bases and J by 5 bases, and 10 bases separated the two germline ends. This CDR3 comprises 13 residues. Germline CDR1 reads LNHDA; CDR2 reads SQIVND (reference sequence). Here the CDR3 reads CASSIESGYGYTF. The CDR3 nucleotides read TGTGCCAGTAGTATCGAGTCAGGGTATGGCTACACCTTC.

In DNA form, the CDR3 reads TGTGCTAGTGGTTTGATGTCAGGTTCAAACTATGGCTACACCTTC. Translation gives CASGLMSGSNYGYTF. The gene calls are TRBV12-5 and TRBJ1-2; D uncertain. CDR3 size: 15 residues. V was trimmed by 2 bases and J by 2 bases, leaving 12 bases between them. Looked up from germline, CDR1 is LGHNT and CDR2 is FRNRAP.

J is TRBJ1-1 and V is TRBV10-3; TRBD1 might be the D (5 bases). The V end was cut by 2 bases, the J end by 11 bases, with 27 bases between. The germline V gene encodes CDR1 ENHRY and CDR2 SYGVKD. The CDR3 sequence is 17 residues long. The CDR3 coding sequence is TGTGCCATCAGTGAGGCGCAGTTGGGGGGGGAGGTCAGGTCGGCTTTCTTT. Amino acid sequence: CAISEAQLGGEVRSAFF.

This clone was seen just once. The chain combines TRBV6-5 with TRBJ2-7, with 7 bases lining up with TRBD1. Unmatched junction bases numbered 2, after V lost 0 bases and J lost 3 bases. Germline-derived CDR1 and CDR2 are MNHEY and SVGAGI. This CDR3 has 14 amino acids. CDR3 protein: CASSYSRQGYEQYF. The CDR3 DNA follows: TGTGCCAGCAGTTACTCGAGACAGGGCTACGAGCAGTACTTC.

CDR3: CASTSSGNTIYF. CDR3 coding DNA: TGTGCCAGCACGAGCTCTGGAAACACCATATATTTT. The chain recombines TRBV9 with TRBJ1-3; D gene unclear. The germline V and J ends were trimmed by 6 bases and 0 bases, with 4 bases remaining between them. Looked up from germline, CDR1 is SGDLS and CDR2 is YYNGEE. CDR3 size: 12 residues.

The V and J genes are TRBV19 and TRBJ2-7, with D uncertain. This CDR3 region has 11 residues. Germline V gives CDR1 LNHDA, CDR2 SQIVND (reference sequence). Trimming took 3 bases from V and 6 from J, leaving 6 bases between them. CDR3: CASSMESEQYF. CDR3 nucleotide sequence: TGTGCCAGTAGTATGGAGAGCGAGCAGTACTTC.

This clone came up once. The CDR3 region is CATRSGGVGHNEQFF. The DNA of the CDR3 is TGTGCCACCCGTAGCGGGGGGGTGGGGCACAATGAGCAGTTCTTC. The chain links TRBV5-4 to TRBJ2-1, with 11 bases aligning to TRBD2. CDR1 SGHNT and CDR2 YYREEE come from the germline V gene (reference sequence). There are 15 residues in the CDR3. V was clipped by 9 bases and J by 5 bases; unmatched bases: 10. Using reference TRBV5-4 and TRBJ2-1 for the parts outside the CDR3, the full variable domain is ETGVTQSPTHLIKTRGQQVTLRCSSQSGHNTVSWYQQALGQGPQFIFQYYREEENGRGNFPPRFSGLQFPNYSSELNVNALELDDSALYLCATRSGGVGHNEQFFGPGTRLTVL.

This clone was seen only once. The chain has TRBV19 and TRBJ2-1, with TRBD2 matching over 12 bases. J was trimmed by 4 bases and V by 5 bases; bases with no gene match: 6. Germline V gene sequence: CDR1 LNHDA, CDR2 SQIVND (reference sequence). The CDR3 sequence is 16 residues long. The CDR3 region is CASSSTGLAGYNEQFF. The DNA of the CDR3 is TGTGCCAGTAGTTCGACGGGACTAGCGGGTTACAATGAGCAGTTCTTC.

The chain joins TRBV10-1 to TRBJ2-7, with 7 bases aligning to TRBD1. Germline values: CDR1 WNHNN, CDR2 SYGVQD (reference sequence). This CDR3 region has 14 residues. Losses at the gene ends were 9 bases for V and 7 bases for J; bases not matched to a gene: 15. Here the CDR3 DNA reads TGCGCCAGTGCTGGGGACAGTCGGCGAGGGGAGCAGTACTTC. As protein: CASAGDSRRGEQYF.

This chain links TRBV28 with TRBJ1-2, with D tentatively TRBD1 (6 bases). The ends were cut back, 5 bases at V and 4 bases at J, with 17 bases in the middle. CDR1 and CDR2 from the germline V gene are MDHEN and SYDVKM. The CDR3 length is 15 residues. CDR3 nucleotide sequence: TGTGCCAGCAGTCTCGTCGGTGGGGGGGCCTATGGCTACACCTTC. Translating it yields CASSLVGGGAYGYTF.

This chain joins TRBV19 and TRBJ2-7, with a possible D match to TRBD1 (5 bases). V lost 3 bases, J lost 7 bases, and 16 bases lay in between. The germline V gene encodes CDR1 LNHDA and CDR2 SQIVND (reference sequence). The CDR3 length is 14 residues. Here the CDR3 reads CASSIRATAEEQYF. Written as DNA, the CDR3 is TGTGCCAGTAGTATCAGGGCGACGGCGGAGGAGCAGTACTTC. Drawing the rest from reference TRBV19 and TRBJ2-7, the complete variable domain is DGGITQSPKYLFRKEGQNVTLSCEQNLNHDAMYWYRQDPGQGLRLIYYSQIVNDFQKGDIAEGYSVSREKKESFPLTVTSAQKNPTAFYLCASSIRATAEEQYFGPGTRLTVT.

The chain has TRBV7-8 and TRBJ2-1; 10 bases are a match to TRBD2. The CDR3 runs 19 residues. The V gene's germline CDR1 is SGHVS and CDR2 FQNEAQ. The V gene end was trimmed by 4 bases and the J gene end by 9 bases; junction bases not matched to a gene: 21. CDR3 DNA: TGTGCCAGCAGCTCGCCGGTCGACCGGGGACTAGCGCGAGGAGGTGAGCAGTTCTTC. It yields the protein CASSSPVDRGLARGGEQFF.

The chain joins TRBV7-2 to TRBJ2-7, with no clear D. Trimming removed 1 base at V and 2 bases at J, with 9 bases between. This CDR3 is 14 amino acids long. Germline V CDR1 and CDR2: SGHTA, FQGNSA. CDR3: CASSLDATTYEQYF. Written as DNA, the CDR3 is TGTGCCAGCAGCTTAGACGCCACTACCTACGAGCAGTACTTC.

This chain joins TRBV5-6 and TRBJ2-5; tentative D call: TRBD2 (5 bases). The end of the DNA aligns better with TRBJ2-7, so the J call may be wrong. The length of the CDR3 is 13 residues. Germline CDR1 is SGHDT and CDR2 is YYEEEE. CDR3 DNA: TGTGCCAGCAGCTTTGGGGAGTCCTACGAGCAGTACTTC. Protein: CASSFGESYEQYF.